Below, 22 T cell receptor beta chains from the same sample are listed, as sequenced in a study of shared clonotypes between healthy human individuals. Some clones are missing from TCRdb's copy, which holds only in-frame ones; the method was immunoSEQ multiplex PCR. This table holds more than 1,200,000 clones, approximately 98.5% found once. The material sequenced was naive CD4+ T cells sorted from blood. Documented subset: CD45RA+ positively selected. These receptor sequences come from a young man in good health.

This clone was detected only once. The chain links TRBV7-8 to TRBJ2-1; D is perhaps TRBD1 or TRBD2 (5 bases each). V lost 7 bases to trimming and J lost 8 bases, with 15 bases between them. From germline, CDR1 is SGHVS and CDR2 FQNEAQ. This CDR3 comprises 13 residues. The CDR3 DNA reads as TGTGCCAGCACTGGGGGAAGAATAGATGAGCAGTTCTTC. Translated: CASTGGRIDEQFF.

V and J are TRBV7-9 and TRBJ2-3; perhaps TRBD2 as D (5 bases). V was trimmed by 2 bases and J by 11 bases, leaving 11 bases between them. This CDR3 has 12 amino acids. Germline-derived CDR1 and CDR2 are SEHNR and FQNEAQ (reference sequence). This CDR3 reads CASSLRGPEQYF. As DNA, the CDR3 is TGTGCCAGCAGCTTAAGAGGGCCCGAGCAGTATTTT.

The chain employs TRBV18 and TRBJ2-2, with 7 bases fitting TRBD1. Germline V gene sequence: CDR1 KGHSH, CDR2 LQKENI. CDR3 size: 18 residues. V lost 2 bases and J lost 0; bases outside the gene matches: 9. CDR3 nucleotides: TGTGCCAGCTCACCAGAGACAGGGATATCTTCGAACACCGGGGAGCTGTTTTTT. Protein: CASSPETGISSNTGELFF.

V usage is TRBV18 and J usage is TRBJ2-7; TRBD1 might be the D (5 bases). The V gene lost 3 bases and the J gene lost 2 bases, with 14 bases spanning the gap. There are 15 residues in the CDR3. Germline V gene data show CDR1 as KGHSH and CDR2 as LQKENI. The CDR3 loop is CASSPKTASTYEQYF. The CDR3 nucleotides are TGTGCCAGCTCACCGAAGACAGCTTCTACCTACGAGCAGTACTTC.

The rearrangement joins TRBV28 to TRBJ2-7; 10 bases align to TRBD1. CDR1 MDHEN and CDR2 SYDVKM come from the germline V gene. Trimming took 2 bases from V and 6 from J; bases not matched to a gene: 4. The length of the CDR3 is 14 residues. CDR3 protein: CASSLTGQGFEQYF. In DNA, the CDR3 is TGTGCCAGCAGTTTAACGGGACAGGGGTTCGAGCAGTACTTC.

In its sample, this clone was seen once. CDR3 in amino acids: CASSYSGPTTEAFF. The CDR3 DNA sequence: TGTGCCAGCAGTTACTCCGGGCCCACTACTGAAGCTTTCTTT. The chain couples TRBV6-5 to TRBJ1-1; D is undetermined. Trimming stripped 0 bases from V and 5 bases from J, with 10 bases between. Germline CDR1 reads MNHEY; CDR2 reads SVGAGI. The CDR3 is 14 amino acids.

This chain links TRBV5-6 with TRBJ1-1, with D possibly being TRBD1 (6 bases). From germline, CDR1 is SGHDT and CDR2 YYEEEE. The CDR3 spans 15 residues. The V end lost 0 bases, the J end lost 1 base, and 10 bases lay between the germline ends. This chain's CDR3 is CASSLVGGPNTEAFF. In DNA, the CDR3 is TGTGCCAGCAGCTTGGTTGGGGGCCCGAACACTGAAGCTTTCTTT.

The CDR3 nucleotides read TGTGCCAGTAGTATTACAACCCGACAGGGCTCGAGGCAAGAGACCCAGTACTTC. Its translation is CASSITTRQGSRQETQYF. The chain carries TRBV19 and TRBJ2-5; TRBD1 matches 7 bases. The CDR3 extends over 18 amino acids. Germline V gives CDR1 LNHDA, CDR2 SQIVND (reference sequence). The ends lost 3 bases at V and 2 bases at J; junction bases unmatched: 15.

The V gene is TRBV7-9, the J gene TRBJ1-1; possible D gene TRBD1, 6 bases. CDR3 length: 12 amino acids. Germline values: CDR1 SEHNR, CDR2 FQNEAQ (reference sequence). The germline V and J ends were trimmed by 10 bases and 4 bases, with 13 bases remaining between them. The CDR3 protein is CATPDSSTEAFF. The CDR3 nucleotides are TGTGCCACCCCGGACAGCTCCACTGAAGCTTTCTTT.

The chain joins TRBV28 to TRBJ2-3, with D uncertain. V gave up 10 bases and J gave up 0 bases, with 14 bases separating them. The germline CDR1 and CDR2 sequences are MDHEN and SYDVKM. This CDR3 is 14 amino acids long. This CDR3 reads CATKRLLSTDTQYF. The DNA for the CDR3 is TGTGCCACCAAACGACTCCTAAGCACAGATACGCAGTATTTT.

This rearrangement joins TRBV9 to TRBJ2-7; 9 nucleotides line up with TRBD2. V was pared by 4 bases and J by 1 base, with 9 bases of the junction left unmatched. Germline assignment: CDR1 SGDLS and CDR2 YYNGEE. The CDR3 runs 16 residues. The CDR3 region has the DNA TGTGCCAGCAGCCCCCGGACTAGCGCGGGATCCTACGAGCAGTACTTC. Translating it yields CASSPRTSAGSYEQYF.

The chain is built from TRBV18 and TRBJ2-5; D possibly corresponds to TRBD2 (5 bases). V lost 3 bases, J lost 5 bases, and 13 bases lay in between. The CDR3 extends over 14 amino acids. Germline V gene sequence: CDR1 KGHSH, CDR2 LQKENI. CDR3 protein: CASSPGGGGETQYF. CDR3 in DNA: TGTGCCAGCTCACCGGGCGGTGGCGGGGAGACCCAGTACTTC.

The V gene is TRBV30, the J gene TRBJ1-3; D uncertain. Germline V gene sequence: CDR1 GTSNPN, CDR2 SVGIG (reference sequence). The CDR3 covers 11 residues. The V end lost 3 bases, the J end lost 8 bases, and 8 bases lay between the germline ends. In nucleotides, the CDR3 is TGTGCCTGGAGCGCCCGACACACCATATATTTT. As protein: CAWSARHTIYF.

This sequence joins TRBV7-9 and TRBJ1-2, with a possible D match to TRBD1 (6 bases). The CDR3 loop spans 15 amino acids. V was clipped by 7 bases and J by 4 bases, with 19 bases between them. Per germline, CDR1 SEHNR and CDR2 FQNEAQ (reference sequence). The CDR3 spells CASIHPIGQSYGYTF. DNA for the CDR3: TGTGCCAGCATCCACCCGATAGGACAGTCCTATGGCTACACCTTC.

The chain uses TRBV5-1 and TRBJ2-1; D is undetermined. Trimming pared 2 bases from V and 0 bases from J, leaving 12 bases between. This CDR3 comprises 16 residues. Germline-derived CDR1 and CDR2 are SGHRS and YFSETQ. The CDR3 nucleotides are TGCGCCAGCAGCTTCCCCTGGGGAAGCTCCTACAATGAGCAGTTCTTC. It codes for CASSFPWGSSYNEQFF.

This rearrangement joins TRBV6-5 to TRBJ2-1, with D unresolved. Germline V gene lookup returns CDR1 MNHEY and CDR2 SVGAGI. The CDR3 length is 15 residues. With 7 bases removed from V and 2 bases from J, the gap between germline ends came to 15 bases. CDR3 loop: CASKTTGAPYNEQFF. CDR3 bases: TGTGCCAGCAAGACGACCGGAGCACCCTACAATGAGCAGTTCTTC.

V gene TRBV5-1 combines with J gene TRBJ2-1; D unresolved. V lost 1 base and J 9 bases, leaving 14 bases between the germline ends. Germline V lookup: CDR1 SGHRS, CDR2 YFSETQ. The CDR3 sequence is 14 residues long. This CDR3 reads CASSLSWDLAEQFF. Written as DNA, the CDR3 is TGCGCCAGCAGCTTGAGTTGGGATTTGGCTGAGCAGTTCTTC.

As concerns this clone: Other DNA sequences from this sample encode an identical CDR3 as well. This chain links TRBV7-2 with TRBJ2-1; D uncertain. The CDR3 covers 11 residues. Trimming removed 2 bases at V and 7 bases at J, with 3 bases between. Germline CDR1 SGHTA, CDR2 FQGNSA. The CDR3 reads CASSLRNEQFF. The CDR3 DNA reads TGTGCCAGCAGCTTAAGGAATGAGCAGTTCTTC.

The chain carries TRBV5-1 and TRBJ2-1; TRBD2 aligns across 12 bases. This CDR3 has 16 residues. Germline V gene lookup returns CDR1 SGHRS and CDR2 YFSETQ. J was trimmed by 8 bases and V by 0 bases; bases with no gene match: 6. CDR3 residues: CASSLVLAGGTYEQFF. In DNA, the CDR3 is TGCGCCAGCAGCTTGGTCCTAGCGGGAGGGACCTATGAGCAGTTCTTC.

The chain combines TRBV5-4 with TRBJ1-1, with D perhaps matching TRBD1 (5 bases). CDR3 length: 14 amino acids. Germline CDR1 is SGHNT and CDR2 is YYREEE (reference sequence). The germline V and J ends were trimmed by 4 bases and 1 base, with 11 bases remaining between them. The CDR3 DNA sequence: TGTGCCAGCAGCGGACGGGACGGGAACACTGAAGCTTTCTTT. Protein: CASSGRDGNTEAFF.

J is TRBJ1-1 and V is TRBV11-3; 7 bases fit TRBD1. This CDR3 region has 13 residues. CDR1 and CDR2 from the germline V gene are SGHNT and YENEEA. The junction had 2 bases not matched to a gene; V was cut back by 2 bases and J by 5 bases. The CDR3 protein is CASSLTGATEAFF. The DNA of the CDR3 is TGTGCCAGCAGCTTAACAGGGGCTACTGAAGCTTTCTTT. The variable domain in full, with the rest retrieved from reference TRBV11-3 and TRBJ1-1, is EAGVVQSPRYKIIEKKQPVAFWCNPISGHNTLYWYLQNLGQGPELLIRYENEEAVDDSQLPKDRFSAERLKGVDSTLKIQPAELGDSAVYLCASSLTGATEAFFGQGTRLTVV.

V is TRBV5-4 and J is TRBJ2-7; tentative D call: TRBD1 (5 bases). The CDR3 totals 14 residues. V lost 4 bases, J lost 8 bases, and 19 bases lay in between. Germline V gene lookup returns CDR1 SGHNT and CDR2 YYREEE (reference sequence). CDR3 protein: CASSPDSRSGKQYF. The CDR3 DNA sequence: TGTGCCAGCAGCCCTGACAGTCGGAGTGGAAAGCAGTACTTC.